These 10 T cell receptor beta chains share one sample of origin, sequenced in a study of blood T cell repertoires in COVID-19. Assay used: immunoSEQ multiplex PCR; TCRdb lists only in-frame clones, some missing. The sample carries approximately 500,000 clones, roughly 89% recorded once. The sequencing input was peripheral blood. These TCRs come from a woman aged 50 to 60 with COVID-19, enrolled during active disease.

The chain carries TRBV28 and TRBJ1-3; TRBD1 aligns across 7 bases. The CDR3 contains 14 residues. Germline trimming cut 6 bases from V and 2 bases from J; bases unmatched to any gene: 4. Germline CDR1 is MDHEN and CDR2 is SYDVKM. In nucleotides, the CDR3 is TGTGCCAGCAGCGACAGGGCAACTGGAAACACCATATATTTT. It yields the protein CASSDRATGNTIYF.

The chain links TRBV6-5 to TRBJ2-3; 9 positions agree with TRBD1. The V segment lost 6 bases and the J segment 5 bases; nucleotides outside the gene matches: 3. The CDR3 length is 13 residues. Per the germline V gene, CDR1 is MNHEY and CDR2 is SVGAGI. In DNA, the CDR3 is TGTGCCAGCAGGGACAGGGGCTTAGATACGCAGTATTTT. Amino acids: CASRDRGLDTQYF.

The rearrangement uses TRBV9 and TRBJ1-1, with TRBD1 as a possible D gene (6 bases). V lost 0 bases and J lost 5, with 8 bases in between. The CDR3 consists of 13 residues. Germline CDR1 SGDLS, CDR2 YYNGEE. The CDR3 nucleotides read TGTGCCAGCAGCGTAGGGGGGCGGACTGAAGCTTTCTTT. This sequence encodes CASSVGGRTEAFF.

The chain uses TRBV3-1 (or the pseudogene TRBV3-2) and TRBJ1-1; 8 positions match TRBD1. The CDR3 length is 17 residues. V gave up 4 bases and J gave up 0 bases; unmatched junction bases: 10. Germline values: CDR1 LGHDT, CDR2 YNNKEL (reference sequence). Here the CDR3 DNA reads TGTGCCAGCAGCCCATTTGGACAGGGAGGCGTGAACACTGAAGCTTTCTTT. Amino acids: CASSPFGQGGVNTEAFF.

The rearrangement links TRBV19 to TRBJ1-2, with TRBD1 as a possible D gene (6 bases). This CDR3 region has 14 residues. Trimming pared 4 bases from V and 6 bases from J, leaving 15 bases between. Germline values: CDR1 LNHDA, CDR2 SQIVND (reference sequence). The CDR3 region is CASSTLDRNHGYTF. Here the CDR3 DNA reads TGTGCCAGTAGTACCCTAGACAGGAATCATGGCTACACCTTC.

This sequence joins TRBV19 and TRBJ2-1, with TRBD2 matching over 14 bases. The CDR3 loop spans 17 amino acids. J was trimmed by 10 bases and V by 5 bases; bases with no gene match: 13. Germline lookup yields CDR1 LNHDA and CDR2 SQIVND (reference sequence). For the CDR3, the DNA is TGTGCCAGTAGTCCGGGACTAGCGGGGGCCGGGGTTTCCGAGCAGTTCTTC. The encoded protein is CASSPGLAGAGVSEQFF.

This clone was seen a few times. This chain links TRBV5-6 with TRBJ2-2; 8 nucleotides match TRBD1. The J segment lost 3 bases and the V segment lost 0 bases, leaving 1 base of the junction unmatched. Germline loops: CDR1 SGHDT, CDR2 YYEEEE. This CDR3 comprises 15 residues. CDR3 sequence: CASSLGQGYTGELFF. CDR3 bases: TGTGCCAGCAGCTTGGGACAGGGGTACACCGGGGAGCTGTTTTTT.

The chain couples TRBV27 to TRBJ2-1, with TRBD2 identical over 11 bases. The germline V gene encodes CDR1 MNHEY and CDR2 SMNVEV (reference sequence). The CDR3 sequence is 17 residues long. V lost 7 bases, J lost 7 bases, and 15 bases stayed unmatched. The CDR3 bases are TGTGCCAGCACATTAACCTCCTCTAGCGGGGGGTGGAATGAGCAGTTCTTC. Amino acid sequence: CASTLTSSSGGWNEQFF.

The chain recombines TRBV2 with TRBJ1-6; TRBD1 aligns across 9 bases. V was clipped by 6 bases and J by 8 bases; unmatched bases: 8. Germline V gives CDR1 SNHLY, CDR2 FYNNEI. The CDR3 has 15 residues. The DNA for the CDR3 is TGTGCCAGCAGGTGGACAGGGGTGGGTTATTCACCCCTCCACTTT. The encoded protein is CASRWTGVGYSPLHF.

The chain is built from TRBV27 and TRBJ1-1; 10 nucleotides line up with TRBD1. Germline V gene sequence: CDR1 MNHEY, CDR2 SMNVEV (reference sequence). The J segment lost 0 bases and the V segment lost 4 bases, leaving 5 bases of the junction unmatched. This CDR3 has 16 amino acids. The CDR3 nucleotides read TGTGCCAGCAGTTGGACAGGGGGTGCCATGAACACTGAAGCTTTCTTT. Translating gives CASSWTGGAMNTEAFF.